The 8 T cell receptor beta chains below were found in one sample sequenced in a study of post-analysis software for immune sequencing data. Study results and limitations: When patients were compared with controls, a handful of TRBV segments were more frequent, TRBV5-6, TRBV5-1 and TRBV20-1 among them.

No antigen is known for these receptors. Unique molecular identifiers were carried by the TCR beta cDNA libraries. MiXCR, run by TCRdb on the PCR reads, gives a single entry per CDR3 protein. The data contain fewer than 900,000 distinct CDR3 sequences, roughly 50% of them singletons. The sequencing input was blood. These receptors were taken from a girl aged 10 to 17 with multiple sclerosis.

The table lists this clonotype with a few counts. The chain uses TRBV5-1 and TRBJ2-3, with TRBD1 as a possible D gene (5 bases). CDR1 SGHRS and CDR2 YFSETQ come from the germline V gene. This CDR3 is 16 amino acids long. Between the trimmed V and J ends, which lost 0 bases and 2 bases, there was a span of 13 bases. This CDR3 reads CASSLEGHPITDTQYF. CDR3 in DNA: TGCGCCAGCAGCTTGGAAGGACACCCTATCACAGATACGCAGTATTTT.

V usage is TRBV20-1 and J usage is TRBJ2-5, with TRBD2 as a possible D gene (5 bases). Per the germline V gene, CDR1 is DFQATT and CDR2 is SNEGSKA (reference sequence). CDR3 size: 13 residues. V was pared by 6 bases and J by 3 bases, with 14 bases between. CDR3 in DNA: TGCAGTGCGGCACTAGTAGTTAAAGAGACCCAGTACTTC. It codes for CSAALVVKETQYF.

This chain connects TRBV20-1 to TRBJ1-6, with TRBD1 matching 7 bases. Germline V gene sequence: CDR1 DFQATT, CDR2 SNEGSKA (reference sequence). This CDR3 is built from 15 residues. The junction had 12 bases not matched to a gene; V was cut back by 3 bases and J by 10 bases. The CDR3 region has the DNA TGCAGTGCTAGTGTATCGGGACAGTTGGCCTCACCCCTCCACTTT. It codes for CSASVSGQLASPLHF.

J is TRBJ2-4 and V is TRBV27; perhaps TRBD2 as D (6 bases). The CDR3 extends over 15 amino acids. Looked up from germline, CDR1 is MNHEY and CDR2 is SMNVEV (reference sequence). Trimming removed 5 bases from V and 1 base from J, with 12 bases in between. The CDR3 nucleotides are TGTGCCAGCAGTCGCGGGGCCGCGGCCAAAAACATTCAGTACTTC. This encodes CASSRGAAAKNIQYF.

V is TRBV20-1 and J is TRBJ2-7; D is ambiguous. The CDR3 sequence is 12 residues long. Trimming shortened V by 1 base and J by 5 bases, and 9 bases separated the two germline ends. CDR1 and CDR2 (germline): DFQATT, SNEGSKA (reference sequence). In nucleotides, the CDR3 is TGCAGTGCTAGAGGTCATTACAACGAGCAGTACTTC. This sequence encodes CSARGHYNEQYF.

This clonotype was seen more than once but under ten times. The chain has TRBV10-3 and TRBJ2-1, with TRBD2 matching over 10 bases. The CDR3 runs 15 residues. Germline V gene lookup returns CDR1 ENHRY and CDR2 SYGVKD. The trim removed 0 bases at V and 14 bases at J, leaving 10 bases unmatched. This CDR3 is CAISESGLAGAREFF. DNA for the CDR3: TGTGCCATCAGTGAGTCGGGGCTAGCGGGAGCGAGGGAGTTCTTC.

The J gene is TRBJ1-2, the V gene TRBV7-9, with D possibly matching TRBD1 (5 bases). V shed 5 bases and J shed 2 bases, with 12 bases lying between them. This CDR3 has 14 amino acids. Germline values: CDR1 SEHNR, CDR2 FQNEAQ (reference sequence). The CDR3 DNA reads as TGTGCCAGCAGCCCCCGACAGACGAACTATGGCTACACCTTC. This translates into CASSPRQTNYGYTF.

The CDR3 nucleotides are TGCAGTGCTGATTCCCCTTTACCTGGGGTGGATGAGCAGTTCTTC. Translated: CSADSPLPGVDEQFF. The V gene is TRBV20-1, the J gene TRBJ2-1; D ambiguous. V was shortened by 5 bases and J by 8 bases, with 22 bases between the two germline ends. Germline V gives CDR1 DFQATT, CDR2 SNEGSKA (reference sequence). The CDR3 totals 15 residues.